The 11 T cell receptor beta chains presented below share a single source sample, sequenced in a study of CD8 T cells in ankylosing spondylitis. TCRdb reprocessed the 5' RACE reads with MiXCR, giving one entry per CDR3 protein. The table includes 350,000 to 400,000 distinct CDR3 sequences, roughly 20% detected once. The sequencing input was blood, either unsorted or a sorted T cell fraction (not recorded which). The receptors originated from a male donor with ankylosing spondylitis or in good health (not recorded which).

The chain joins TRBV5-6 to TRBJ1-1; no definite D call. The V gene's germline CDR1 is SGHDT and CDR2 YYEEEE. The CDR3 sequence is 12 residues long. V dropped 2 bases and J dropped 8 bases, with 10 bases sitting between them. In DNA, the CDR3 is TGTGCCAGCAGCTTTGTGGAGACAGAAGCTTTCTTT. As protein: CASSFVETEAFF.

The J gene is TRBJ2-1, the V gene TRBV2; tentative D call: TRBD2 (6 bases). CDR1 SNHLY and CDR2 FYNNEI come from the germline V gene. The CDR3 is made up of 15 amino acids. Trimming cost V 4 bases and J 7 bases, with 17 bases left between them. The CDR3 sequence is CASSGEDGFENEQFF. The CDR3 DNA reads TGTGCCAGCAGTGGGGAGGACGGTTTTGAGAATGAGCAGTTCTTC.

V usage is TRBV14 and J usage is TRBJ2-7; either TRBD1 or TRBD2 may fit D (5 bases each). The V gene lost 3 bases and the J gene lost 4 bases, with 22 bases spanning the gap. Germline V CDR1 and CDR2: SGHDN, FVKESK. The CDR3 spans 17 residues. The CDR3 sequence: CASSQGERGASGYEQYF. CDR3 in DNA: TGTGCCAGCAGCCAGGGGGAACGGGGCGCTTCGGGATACGAGCAGTACTTC.

CDR3 sequence reads: CASSQAGEIYEQYF. CDR3 nucleotides: TGCGCCAGCAGCCAAGCCGGGGAAATTTACGAGCAGTACTTC. The chain recombines TRBV4-1 with TRBJ2-7; perhaps TRBD2 as D (5 bases). The length of the CDR3 is 14 residues. Trimming shortened V by 1 base and J by 4 bases, and 11 bases separated the two germline ends. Looked up from germline, CDR1 is MGHRA and CDR2 is YSYEKL.

The chain couples TRBV30 to TRBJ2-7, with D perhaps TRBD1 (5 bases). The V gene's germline CDR1 is GTSNPN and CDR2 SVGIG (reference sequence). Trimming pared 0 bases from V and 3 bases from J, leaving 9 bases between. The CDR3 spans 13 residues. The CDR3 coding sequence is TGTGCCTGGAGTGTACTACAGGTCTACGAGCAGTACTTC. Translation: CAWSVLQVYEQYF.

The chain carries TRBV7-6 and TRBJ2-1; the D gene is possibly TRBD1 (7 bases). CDR3 size: 16 residues. V lost 1 base, J lost 7 bases, and 17 bases lay in between. CDR1 and CDR2 from the germline V gene are SGHVS and FNYEAQ. The CDR3 here is CASSLVEAGGGNEQFF. The CDR3 bases are TGTGCCAGCAGCTTAGTAGAGGCAGGGGGAGGTAATGAGCAGTTCTTC.

This clonotype was picked up a small number of times. This chain uses TRBV9 with TRBJ2-2; D unresolved. The germline V and J ends were trimmed by 2 bases and 6 bases, with 14 bases remaining between them. Germline CDR1 is SGDLS and CDR2 is YYNGEE. The CDR3 totals 15 residues. CDR3 protein: CASSVSGVAAGELFF. The CDR3 DNA sequence: TGTGCCAGCAGCGTTTCCGGCGTTGCGGCCGGGGAGCTGTTTTTT.

CDR3 region: CASSLGQADNSPLHF. In nucleotides, the CDR3 is TGCGCCAGCAGCTTGGGCCAGGCCGATAATTCACCCCTCCACTTT. J is TRBJ1-6 and V is TRBV5-1; no clear D. Trimming left V 0 bases short and J 5 bases short, with 9 bases between. Germline V gene sequence: CDR1 SGHRS, CDR2 YFSETQ. The CDR3 has 15 amino acids.

In its sample, this clonotype was seen once. The chain employs TRBV20-1 and TRBJ2-7; D may match TRBD1 or TRBD2 (6 bases each). Germline assignment: CDR1 DFQATT and CDR2 SNEGSKA (reference sequence). This CDR3 spans 17 amino acids. V dropped 1 base and J dropped 5 bases, with 24 bases sitting between them. The CDR3 loop is CSARGVGVGGFKDEQYF. The DNA for the CDR3 is TGCAGTGCTAGAGGGGTTGGTGTGGGGGGCTTCAAGGACGAGCAGTACTTC.

The CDR3 DNA sequence: TGTGCCAGCAGCGCGGCTGGAAGAGCCTACGAGCAGTACTTC. Translation gives CASSAAGRAYEQYF. This chain links TRBV6-1 with TRBJ2-7; D is unclear. V shed 6 bases and J shed 2 bases, with 14 bases lying between them. Germline V lookup: CDR1 MNHNS, CDR2 SASEGT. The CDR3 runs 14 residues.

The chain combines TRBV4-1 with TRBJ2-3; D could derive from TRBD1 or TRBD2 (5 bases each). The germline V gene encodes CDR1 MGHRA and CDR2 YSYEKL. Deletions cut 6 bases from V and 2 bases from J, with 12 bases between. CDR3 size: 14 residues. CDR3 amino acids: CASRSPGTTDTQYF. The CDR3 DNA reads TGCGCCAGCAGGTCCCCAGGGACCACAGATACGCAGTATTTT.